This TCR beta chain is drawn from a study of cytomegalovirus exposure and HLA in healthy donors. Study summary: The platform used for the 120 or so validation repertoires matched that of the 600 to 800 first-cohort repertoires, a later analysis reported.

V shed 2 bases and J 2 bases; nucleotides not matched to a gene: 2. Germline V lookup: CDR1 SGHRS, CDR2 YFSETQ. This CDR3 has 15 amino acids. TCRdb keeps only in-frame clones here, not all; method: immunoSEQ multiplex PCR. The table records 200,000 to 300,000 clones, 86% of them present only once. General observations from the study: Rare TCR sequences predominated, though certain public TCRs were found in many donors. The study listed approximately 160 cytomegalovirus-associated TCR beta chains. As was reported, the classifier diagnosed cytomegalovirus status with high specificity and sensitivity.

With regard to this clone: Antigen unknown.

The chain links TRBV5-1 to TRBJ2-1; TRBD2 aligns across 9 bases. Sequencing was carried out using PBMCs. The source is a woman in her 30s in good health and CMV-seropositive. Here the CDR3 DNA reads TGCGCCAGCAGCTTAGCGGGAGGAACCTACAATGAGCAGTTCTTC. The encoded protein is CASSLAGGTYNEQFF. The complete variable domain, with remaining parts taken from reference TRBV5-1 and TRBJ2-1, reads KAGVTQTPRYLIKTRGQQVTLSCSPISGHRSVSWYQQTPGQGLQFLFEYFSETQRNKGNFPGRFSGRQFSNSRSEMNVSTLELGDSALYLCASSLAGGTYNEQFFGPGTRLTVL.